The T cell receptor (beta chain) described here comes from a study of blood T cells in healthy people across ages. The germline CDR1 and CDR2 sequences are MRHNA and SNTAGT. Trimming removed 0 bases at V and 11 bases at J, with 16 bases between. This CDR3 has 14 amino acids. Primed by a sample-barcoded 5' primer and a J-beta primer mix, a second PCR proceeded for 7 to 11 cycles. TCRdb itself ran the 5' RACE reads through MiXCR, one entry per CDR3 protein. The table lists around 750,000 distinct CDR3 sequences, less than 70% of them singletons. The source of this sequence is a man older than 75 in good health. Sequencing was carried out using blood. The chain uses TRBV6-4 and TRBJ2-5; D not resolved. In DNA form, the CDR3 reads TGTGCCAGCAGTGACTCGGCTGGACGAAATGAGCAGTACTTC. It specifies CASSDSAGRNEQYF.